Following are 11 T cell receptor beta chains from one sample sequenced in a study of OX40 agonist ivuxolimab in advanced cancers. The assay was immunoSEQ multiplex PCR, and TCRdb's table has in-frame clones only and misses some. The sample lists about 37,000 clones; 80% to 90% were seen once. Sequenced material: CD4+ or CD8+ T cells sorted from blood, taken in a trial of the OX40 agonist ivuxolimab. These receptors all come from an adult with an advanced solid tumor such as melanoma, head and neck, liver or kidney cancer.

This clone is a singleton in its sample. The V gene is TRBV11-2, the J gene TRBJ2-7; 13 nucleotides agree with TRBD2. The J segment lost 0 bases and the V segment lost 1 base, leaving 6 bases of the junction unmatched. Germline loops: CDR1 SGHAT, CDR2 FQNNGV. This CDR3 is built from 18 residues. CDR3 protein: CASSLVPGLAGASYEQYF. The CDR3 DNA reads as TGTGCCAGCAGCTTAGTCCCCGGACTAGCGGGGGCCTCCTACGAGCAGTACTTC.

The chain combines TRBV9 with TRBJ2-1; D perhaps matches TRBD2 (5 bases). Trimming left V 2 bases short and J 4 bases short, with 10 bases between. Germline V gives CDR1 SGDLS, CDR2 YYNGEE. The CDR3 spans 14 residues. The CDR3 reads CASSVLGEYNEQFF. The DNA of the CDR3 is TGTGCCAGCAGCGTCCTTGGGGAGTACAATGAGCAGTTCTTC. The whole variable domain, filled in from reference TRBV9 and TRBJ2-1, reads DSGVTQTPKHLITATGQRVTLRCSPRSGDLSVYWYQQSLDQGLQFLIQYYNGEERAKGNILERFSAQQFPDLHSELNLSSLELGDSALYFCASSVLGEYNEQFFGPGTRLTVL.

This clone is medium-sized in the sample. V is TRBV10-3 and J is TRBJ1-1; D is uncertain. This CDR3 spans 15 amino acids. Trimming pared 11 bases from V and 5 bases from J, leaving 24 bases between. The germline gives CDR1 ENHRY, CDR2 SYGVKD. The CDR3 DNA reads TGTGCCCCCAGTAGGGAGTCCGAAAGGAGGACTGAAGCTTTCTTT. Amino acids: CAPSRESERRTEAFF.

The chain combines TRBV4-1 with TRBJ2-3; D uncertain. CDR1 is MGHRA, CDR2 YSYEKL, per germline. The length of the CDR3 is 13 residues. V gave up 4 bases and J gave up 2 bases, with 7 bases separating them. For the CDR3, the DNA is TGCGCCAGCAGCCCCCTTGTCACAGATACGCAGTATTTT. Amino acids: CASSPLVTDTQYF.

This clone was found once. The CDR3: CASSLAGITHEQYF. In nucleotides, the CDR3 is TGTGCCAGCAGCTTAGCGGGAATAACACACGAGCAGTACTTC. The chain combines TRBV5-6 with TRBJ2-7, with 7 bases lining up with TRBD2. The V segment lost 2 bases and the J segment 5 bases; nucleotides outside the gene matches: 7. CDR3 length: 14 residues. In germline, CDR1 is SGHDT, CDR2 YYEEEE.

V usage is TRBV19 and J usage is TRBJ1-1, with 7 positions matching TRBD1. Germline values: CDR1 LNHDA, CDR2 SQIVND (reference sequence). J gave up 3 bases and V 8 bases, and 15 bases lay outside the gene matches. This CDR3 contains 16 residues. The chain's CDR3 is CASRSYRGHGDTEAFF. The CDR3 coding sequence is TGTGCCAGTCGAAGTTACAGGGGTCACGGTGACACTGAAGCTTTCTTT.

For this clone: This same CDR3 is encoded by further DNA sequences in the sample. The chain recombines TRBV5-1 with TRBJ2-3; D is unclear. CDR1 and CDR2 from the germline V gene are SGHRS and YFSETQ. Deletions cut 4 bases from V and 0 bases from J, with 3 bases between. The CDR3 is made up of 12 amino acids. The CDR3 coding sequence is TGCGCCAGCAGCCCGAGCACAGATACGCAGTATTTT. The encoded protein is CASSPSTDTQYF.

J is TRBJ1-1 and V is TRBV10-3; D remains ambiguous. Looked up from germline, CDR1 is ENHRY and CDR2 is SYGVKD. V was shortened by 7 bases and J by 4 bases, with 13 bases between the two germline ends. This CDR3 is built from 13 residues. CDR3 in amino acids: CAITGAAGTEAFF. CDR3 nucleotides: TGTGCCATCACCGGAGCTGCGGGCACTGAAGCTTTCTTT.

This clone has more than one count but fewer than ten. The DNA for the CDR3 is TGCGCCAGCACCCGGACTAGCGGGATCACAGATACGCAGTATTTT. This encodes CASTRTSGITDTQYF. This rearrangement joins TRBV5-1 to TRBJ2-3; 12 bases map to TRBD2. This CDR3 is 15 amino acids long. CDR1 and CDR2 (germline): SGHRS, YFSETQ. The junction had 4 bases not matched to a gene; V was cut back by 6 bases and J by 2 bases.

The CDR3 loop reads CASSQVQGSYGYTF. As DNA, the CDR3 is TGCGCCAGCAGCCAAGTACAGGGAAGCTATGGCTACACCTTC. The V gene is TRBV4-1, the J gene TRBJ1-2; possibly TRBD1 for D (6 bases). This CDR3 spans 14 amino acids. The V and J ends lost 1 base and 4 bases respectively, with 10 bases between them. CDR1 MGHRA and CDR2 YSYEKL come from the germline V gene.

This clone has a handful of counts. V usage is TRBV6-1 and J usage is TRBJ1-5; TRBD1 matches 7 bases. V was pared by 6 bases and J by 6 bases, with 8 bases of the junction left unmatched. Looked up from germline, CDR1 is MNHNS and CDR2 is SASEGT. The CDR3 is 14 amino acids. This chain's CDR3 is CASRGLNRGQPQHF. The CDR3, as DNA: TGTGCCAGCAGGGGGCTTAACAGGGGTCAGCCCCAGCATTTT.